This T cell receptor beta chain was recovered during a study of T cell responses to AZD1222 COVID-19 vaccine (dated by TCRdb to the early 2020s). Notes on the research overall: AZD1222 recipients with second doses at about 4 weeks or about 12 weeks were pooled, because spike-specific TCR depth and breadth did not differ between schedules. Trial participants were enrolled by age into 18-55, 56-69 and 70-plus year subgroups, with roughly 150, 30 and 60 TCR-sequenced participants respectively. A total of about 230 trial participants underwent TCR sequencing, of whom 207 received two doses of AZD1222 and about 25 received two doses of the MenACWY control vaccine. What the work shows at the level of the full study, not this receptor alone: Conclusions about previously exposed vaccinees were limited because only 5 or 6 AZD1222 recipients were SARS-CoV-2 seropositive at baseline. The whole spike protein was spanned by vaccine-associated CD4 TCRs, and dominant responses were seen in regions 160-218 and 743-854. In the small 56-69-year group, the increase in depth fell short of significance, most likely because of low power. Nearly half of unique spike-specific TCRs reportedly recognized epitopes outside regions mutated in the B.1.351 and B.1.1.7 variants. Because no day 14 peak-response samples were available, the repertoires could be characterized only after the peak T cell response. Spike-specific TCR breadth and depth rose significantly after two AZD1222 doses compared with day 0 and with MenACWY recipients. Participants were mostly white British, with more females than males. The authors suggested clonal diversity may have been underestimated.

In regard to this clone: There is no known antigen for this receptor. Base qualities are not at hand, and no much larger clone is one base apart.

What the time point label conveys for this sample: baseline before first vaccination. The vaccinee samples were drawn from two UK trials, COV001 and COV002, one of which was a single-blind randomized controlled phase 2/3 trial testing AZD1222 (ChAdOx1 nCoV-19) in healthy adults. For TCRbeta chain sequencing, PBMC samples from trial participants were taken at day 0 and at day 28 after the second dose. The CDR3 regions of human TCRbeta chains were analyzed by immunosequencing. As for the authors' bioinformatics: TCRs in the repertoires were matched against a reference library of SARS-CoV-2-specific TCRs that had been generated with the MIRA antigen-specificity platform. Breadth was defined as the fraction of unique TCRs that were SARS-CoV-2-associated, and depth was defined as the fraction of total T cells that were SARS-CoV-2-associated. Using the MIRA data, every spike-specific TCR was mapped to the spike region that the TCR reacted to and assigned to either a CD4 or a CD8 class. Log10-transformed breadth and depth values were compared by one-way ANOVA with Sidak's multiple comparisons tests. Imported from immuneACCESS, the table was reduced by TCRdb to in-frame sequences with V and J called. These copies leave out some clones; in studies compared against another copy, an unresolved V gene accounts for under half, and the cause of the remainder is not known. Clonal size and the V and J genes are those of that table, whereas D and trimming came from the DNA. Recorded for this sample are about 130,000 clones; roughly 85% of them occurred a single time. About 1.5% of the sample belongs to the ten largest clones.

The sequence was obtained from an adult in good health. The source material was peripheral blood, sampled on day 0 of AZD1222 vaccination.

The nucleotide sequence is TGTGCCAGCTCACCACGGACTAGCGGGGGGGAAGAGACCCAGTACTTC. This yields the protein CASSPRTSGGEETQYF. The V and J segments used are TRBV18 and TRBJ2-5, with 15 bases matching TRBD2. V loses 1 base at its end and J loses 3 bases; junction bases beyond the gene matches: 0. The CDR3 contains 16 residues, cysteine and phenylalanine counted. Left in the record is the CDR3 DNA by itself, 48 bases read in frame from the first base. CDR1 KGHSH and CDR2 LQKENI were looked up in the germline V gene. With the portions outside the CDR3 filled from the reference TRBV18 and TRBJ2-5 genes, the complete variable region becomes NAGVMQNPRHLVRRRGQEARLRCSPMKGHSHVYWYRQLPEEGLKFMVYLQKENIIDESGMPKERFSAEFPKEGPSILRIQQVVRGDSAAYFCASSPRTSGGEETQYFGPGTRLLVL.